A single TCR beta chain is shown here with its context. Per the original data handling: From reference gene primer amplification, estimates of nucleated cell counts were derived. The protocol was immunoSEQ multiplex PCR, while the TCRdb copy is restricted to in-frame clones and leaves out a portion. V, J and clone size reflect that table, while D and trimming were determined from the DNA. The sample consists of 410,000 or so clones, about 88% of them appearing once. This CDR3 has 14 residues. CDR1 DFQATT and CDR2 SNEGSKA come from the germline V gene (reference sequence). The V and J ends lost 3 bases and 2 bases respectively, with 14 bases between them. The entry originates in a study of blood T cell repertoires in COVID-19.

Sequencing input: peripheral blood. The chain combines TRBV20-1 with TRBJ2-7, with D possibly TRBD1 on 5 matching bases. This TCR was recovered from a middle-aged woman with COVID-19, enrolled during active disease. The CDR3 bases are TGCAGTGCTAGTCCCCAGTGGGGCACCTACGAGCAGTACTTC. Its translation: CSASPQWGTYEQYF.